Included here is one T cell receptor beta chain sequence, with context. Assay used: immunoSEQ multiplex PCR; TCRdb lists only in-frame clones, some missing. The repertoire holds around 250,000 clones, with 85% to 90% as singletons. The data derive from a study of blood T cell repertoires in COVID-19. V gave up 1 base and J gave up 5 bases; unmatched junction bases: 3. CDR1 and CDR2 from the germline V gene are KGHSH and LQKENI. The CDR3 totals 16 residues. Resolution of symptoms, clearance, or two negative PCRs was present in recovered Cohort 3 donors. This TCR was sampled from a man between 18 and 29 years old who had recovered from COVID-19. The rearrangement uses TRBV18 and TRBJ2-3; TRBD2 agrees at 13 bases. Sequencing was carried out using PBMCs or T cells enriched from blood (not recorded which). DNA for the CDR3: TGTGCCAGCTCACCACAACTAGCGGGAGGGAAAGATACGCAGTATTTT. The encoded protein is CASSPQLAGGKDTQYF. Combining the CDR3 with reference TRBV18 and TRBJ2-3 gives the whole variable domain NAGVMQNPRHLVRRRGQEARLRCSPMKGHSHVYWYRQLPEEGLKFMVYLQKENIIDESGMPKERFSAEFPKEGPSILRIQQVVRGDSAAYFCASSPQLAGGKDTQYFGPGTRLTVL.